The rows below give T cell receptor beta chains drawn from one sample of a study of sequential checkpoint blockade in melanoma. Here immunoSEQ multiplex PCR was the method, and the copy in TCRdb shows in-frame clones only, minus some. The sample shows 40,000 or so clones, 32% of them seen only once. The specimen was tumor tissue (inferred from file names), collected from a patient given nivolumab and ipilimumab in sequence. These receptors came from a human donor with melanoma. The CDR3 runs from the conserved cysteine through the conserved F or W. A D gene is named only where the DNA matches it firmly. The size entry is marked missing in some rows and otherwise reads once, few, many or a size class.

j_call clone_size v_call d_call cdr3_aa cdr3_nt
TRBJ1-1 . TRBV5-1 TRBD1 CASSGDRGGYTEAFF TGCGCCAGCAGCGGGGACAGGGGAGGTTACACTGAAGCTTTCTTT
TRBJ2-1 . TRBV11-3 TRBD1 CASSSIQGNNEQFF TGTGCCAGCAGCTCGATACAGGGGAACAATGAGCAGTTCTTC
TRBJ2-2 . TRBV11-3 TRBD2 CASTQPGAGGTTGELFF TGTGCCAGCACCCAACCCGGGGCGGGGGGAACCACCGGGGAGCTGTTTTTT
TRBJ1-1 . TRBV29-1 . CSVDGVGNTEAFF TGCAGCGTTGACGGCGTTGGGAACACTGAAGCTTTCTTT
TRBJ2-3 many TRBV11-3 TRBD1 CASSSTPGQRSSTDTQYF TGTGCCAGCAGCTCGACCCCGGGACAGAGATCTAGCACAGATACGCAGTATTTT
TRBJ1-5 . TRBV19 . CASTPRGVLGNQPQHF TGTGCCAGTACCCCAAGGGGGGTCCTGGGCAATCAGCCCCAGCATTTT
TRBJ1-1 . TRBV30 . CAWSGGGKGAFF TGTGCCTGGAGTGGGGGGGGAAAAGGAGCTTTCTTT
TRBJ1-2 . TRBV6-8 . CASSPSGFGYTF TGTGCCAGCAGCCCTTCTGGCTTTGGCTACACCTTC
TRBJ2-7 many TRBV11-3 . CASSLRGVGRNGVNYEQYF TGTGCCAGCAGCTTACGCGGGGTGGGACGAAATGGGGTGAACTACGAGCAGTACTTC
TRBJ1-4 . TRBV18 . CASSPRDSIEKLFF TGTGCCAGCTCACCGAGGGATTCGATTGAAAAACTGTTTTTT
TRBJ2-7 many TRBV2 . CASSPYSSQGEQYF TGTGCCAGCAGCCCTTACAGTTCTCAAGGGGAGCAGTACTTC
TRBJ2-1 few TRBV11-3 TRBD1 CASSTFTGASYNEQFF TGTGCCAGCAGCACCTTCACAGGGGCCTCCTACAATGAGCAGTTCTTC
TRBJ2-1 few TRBV6-8 TRBD2 CATLGGGAESNEQFF TGTGCCACCCTGGGCGGGGGGGCGGAGAGCAATGAGCAGTTCTTC
TRBJ2-7 . TRBV9 TRBD2 CASSAEGGEIDEQYF TGTGCCAGCAGCGCAGAGGGAGGGGAGATCGACGAGCAGTACTTC
TRBJ2-3 . TRBV6-8 . CASSDSGDTQYF TGTGCCAGCAGTGACTCAGGGGATACGCAGTATTTT